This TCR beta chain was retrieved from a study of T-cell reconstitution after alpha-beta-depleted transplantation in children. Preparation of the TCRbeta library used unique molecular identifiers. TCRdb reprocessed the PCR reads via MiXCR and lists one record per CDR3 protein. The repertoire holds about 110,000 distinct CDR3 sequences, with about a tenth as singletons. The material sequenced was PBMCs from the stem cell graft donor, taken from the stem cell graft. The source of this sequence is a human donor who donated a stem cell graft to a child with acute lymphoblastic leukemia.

CDR3: CSFWGQGPGGGTEAFF. CDR3 DNA sequence: TGCAGCTTCTGGGGCCAGGGGCCGGGGGGGGGCACTGAAGCTTTCTTT. The chain couples TRBV20-1 to TRBJ1-1; D may be TRBD1 (6 bases). This CDR3 contains 16 residues. The germline V gene encodes CDR1 DFQATT and CDR2 SNEGSKA (reference sequence).